These 32 T cell receptor beta chains share one sample of origin, sequenced in a study of cytomegalovirus exposure and HLA in healthy donors. PCR involved 60 Vbeta and 13 Jbeta primers. Using immunoSEQ multiplex PCR, the repertoire was profiled, and TCRdb retains in-frame clones only, with some absent. Here the sample spans 95,000 to 100,000 clones, about 77% being singletons. Sequencing was performed on PBMCs. All receptors derive from a man aged 35 to 55 in good health and CMV-seronegative.

This clone came up a few times. J is TRBJ1-2 and V is TRBV4-1, with D uncertain. CDR3 length equals 15 residues. Trimming left V 0 bases short and J 2 bases short, with 10 bases between. Germline V lookup: CDR1 MGHRA, CDR2 YSYEKL. Written as DNA, the CDR3 is TGCGCCAGCAGCCAAGACCCGGGAACCAACTATGGCTACACCTTC. Translating gives CASSQDPGTNYGYTF.

The chain employs TRBV5-1 and TRBJ1-3; D is uncertain. V dropped 0 bases and J dropped 1 base, with 11 bases sitting between them. Germline CDR1 reads SGHRS; CDR2 reads YFSETQ. The CDR3 length is 16 residues. The CDR3 region is CASSLVFSESGNTIYF. The CDR3, as DNA: TGCGCCAGCAGCTTGGTTTTCAGCGAATCTGGAAACACCATATATTTT.

With regard to this clone: At one end the junction does not follow the germline gene, possibly because of a read error. The chain combines TRBV7-7 with TRBJ2-5, with D possibly matching TRBD1 (6 bases). CDR1 is SSHAT, CDR2 FNYEAQ, per germline (reference sequence). This CDR3 is 13 amino acids long. The CDR3 DNA sequence: TGTGCTAGCAGCGGACAGACCCAAGAGACCCAGTACTTC. Encoded protein: CASSGQTQETQYF.

This clone has just a few counts. The chain carries TRBV10-3 and TRBJ2-1; 10 nucleotides match TRBD2. Germline CDR1 is ENHRY and CDR2 is SYGVKD. CDR3 size: 17 residues. V trimming: 2 bases; J trimming: 8 bases; junction bases outside the gene matches: 12. The CDR3 DNA reads TGTGCCATCAGTGAGCGTTCTAGCGGGGGTAATGGGTATGAGCAGTTCTTC. Protein: CAISERSSGGNGYEQFF.

The chain uses TRBV5-1 and TRBJ2-1; 8 bases line up with TRBD2. The germline CDR1 and CDR2 sequences are SGHRS and YFSETQ. J lost 3 bases, V lost 4 bases, and 3 bases had no gene match. The length of the CDR3 is 14 residues. The CDR3, as DNA: TGCGCCAGCAGCCCAAGCGGGGGCTACAATGAGCAGTTCTTC. Translating gives CASSPSGGYNEQFF.

This clone was seen a single time. The chain carries TRBV2 and TRBJ2-2; 10 bases match TRBD1. Germline loops: CDR1 SNHLY, CDR2 FYNNEI. The V segment lost 5 bases and the J segment 7 bases; nucleotides outside the gene matches: 7. CDR3 length: 15 residues. The DNA for the CDR3 is TGTGCCAGCAGTTCAGACAGGGGGCTAGGCGGGGAGCTGTTTTTT. Amino acid sequence: CASSSDRGLGGELFF.

This chain uses TRBV6-4 with TRBJ2-1; TRBD2 matches at 9 bases. CDR1 is MRHNA and CDR2 is SNTAGT in the germline V gene. The CDR3 covers 15 residues. V dropped 10 bases and J dropped 5; count of bases not matched to a gene: 12. The CDR3 DNA reads as TGTGCCACCCACCTGGTCCAGCGGGGGGACAATGAGCAGTTCTTC. This translates into CATHLVQRGDNEQFF.

The rearrangement links TRBV7-6 to TRBJ1-5, with 7 bases that match TRBD1. J was trimmed by 5 bases and V by 6 bases; bases with no gene match: 4. Per the germline V gene, CDR1 is SGHVS and CDR2 is FNYEAQ. The CDR3 length is 13 residues. The CDR3 spells CASSTGEDQPQHF. CDR3 coding DNA: TGTGCCAGCAGTACAGGGGAGGATCAGCCCCAGCATTTT.

This chain joins TRBV6-5 and TRBJ1-6, with D perhaps matching TRBD1 (5 bases). CDR1 is MNHEY, CDR2 SVGAGI, per germline. The length of the CDR3 is 15 residues. V shed 6 bases and J shed 6 bases, with 15 bases lying between them. The DNA for the CDR3 is TGTGCCAGCAGCCCGACAGTGAAGATTAATTCACCCCTCCACTTT. Translation: CASSPTVKINSPLHF.

The genes are TRBV5-1 and TRBJ2-3, with TRBD2 as a possible D gene (6 bases). The CDR3 extends over 14 amino acids. With 2 bases removed from V and 5 bases from J, the gap between germline ends came to 12 bases. The germline gives CDR1 SGHRS, CDR2 YFSETQ. The chain's CDR3 is CASSFGGSVDTQYF. The CDR3 DNA is TGCGCCAGCAGCTTTGGGGGGTCGGTAGATACGCAGTATTTT.

This sequence joins TRBV28 and TRBJ1-1; D is unclear. Germline V gives CDR1 MDHEN, CDR2 SYDVKM. Between the trimmed V and J ends, which lost 2 bases and 10 bases, there was a span of 14 bases. The CDR3 runs to 13 residues. The CDR3 protein is CASSLIAESLAFF. CDR3 nucleotide sequence: TGTGCCAGCAGTTTAATAGCCGAGTCACTAGCTTTCTTT.

The V and J genes are TRBV7-2 and TRBJ2-1; D might be TRBD2 (5 bases). Trimming took off 8 bases at V and 10 bases at J, with 15 bases between the two ends. Germline V gene lookup returns CDR1 SGHTA and CDR2 FQGNSA. The CDR3 loop spans 12 amino acids. The CDR3 bases are TGTGCCAGCGGACTTGGGGTTGGGGAGCAGTTCTTC. Amino acids: CASGLGVGEQFF.

This chain joins TRBV28 and TRBJ1-1, with TRBD1 matching 7 bases. The germline gives CDR1 MDHEN, CDR2 SYDVKM. This CDR3 region has 13 residues. The V gene end was trimmed by 10 bases and the J gene end by 1 base; junction bases not matched to a gene: 6. The CDR3 nucleotides are TGTGCCACCCAACGGGACAGGAACACTGAAGCTTTCTTT. As protein: CATQRDRNTEAFF.

This clone was seen once. The junction differs from germline at one of its ends, possibly a read error. The chain has TRBV5-4 and TRBJ1-3; maybe TRBD1 (6 bases). The germline V gene has CDR1 SGHNT and CDR2 YYREEE (reference sequence). CDR3 length equals 14 residues. The CDR3 sequence: CASSRDRSENTIYF. CDR3 DNA sequence: TGTGCCAGCAGCCGAGACAGGTCTGAAAACACCATATATTTT.

The V gene is TRBV2, the J gene TRBJ1-1; D gene uncertain. Germline V CDR1 and CDR2: SNHLY, FYNNEI. V gave up 2 bases and J gave up 0 bases, with 7 bases separating them. This CDR3 has 14 amino acids. DNA for the CDR3: TGTGCCAGCAGTGAATCGCGGATGAACACTGAAGCTTTCTTT. Translation: CASSESRMNTEAFF.

The chain links TRBV11-3 to TRBJ2-3; 7 bases line up with TRBD1. Trimming cost V 5 bases and J 0 bases; bases outside gene matches: 11. Germline assignment: CDR1 SGHNT and CDR2 YENEEA. CDR3 size: 17 residues. The CDR3 DNA reads TGTGCCAGCAGCAACACGGACAGGTGGAAGAGCACAGATACGCAGTATTTT. Protein product: CASSNTDRWKSTDTQYF.

This clone was counted only a few times. In DNA, the CDR3 is TGTGCCAGCAGTTCGCCAGGGGGTGGAAACACCATATATTTT. It translates to CASSSPGGGNTIYF. The J gene is TRBJ1-3, the V gene TRBV28; 7 positions agree with TRBD1. The germline V gene has CDR1 MDHEN and CDR2 SYDVKM. J lost 3 bases, V lost 4 bases, and 3 bases had no gene match. CDR3 length: 14 amino acids.

The V call is TRBV28, the J call TRBJ2-3; the match to TRBD2 covers 14 bases. Germline V lookup: CDR1 MDHEN, CDR2 SYDVKM. The CDR3 runs 16 residues. Unmatched junction bases numbered 5, after V lost 6 bases and J lost 3 bases. The CDR3 bases are TGTGCCAGCAGGGGGACTAGCGGGGGACGTACAGATACGCAGTATTTT. Protein product: CASRGTSGGRTDTQYF.

The J gene is TRBJ2-7, the V gene TRBV4-1; 7 bases map to TRBD2. V trimming: 5 bases; J trimming: 2 bases; junction bases outside the gene matches: 6. The CDR3 extends over 14 amino acids. The germline V gene encodes CDR1 MGHRA and CDR2 YSYEKL. This CDR3 is CASSVNSGAYEQYF. The CDR3 DNA follows: TGCGCCAGCAGCGTAAACAGCGGGGCCTACGAGCAGTACTTC.

This chain links TRBV19 with TRBJ1-5; D ambiguous. Trimming shortened V by 3 bases and J by 2 bases, and 14 bases separated the two germline ends. The V gene's germline CDR1 is LNHDA and CDR2 SQIVND (reference sequence). The CDR3 length is 16 residues. The CDR3 region has the DNA TGTGCCAGTAGTATTCCGGGGTCAGGTGGCAATCAGCCCCAGCATTTT. Amino acids: CASSIPGSGGNQPQHF.

The chain couples TRBV6-6 to TRBJ1-5, with D hard to call. CDR1 is MNHNY, CDR2 SVGAGI, per germline (reference sequence). V lost 2 bases to trimming and J lost 6 bases, with 11 bases between them. The CDR3 sequence is 14 residues long. Here the CDR3 reads CASSYEGGFQPQHF. In DNA, the CDR3 is TGTGCCAGCAGTTACGAGGGAGGGTTTCAGCCCCAGCATTTT.

The gene calls are TRBV5-4 and TRBJ1-1, with TRBD1 matching over 8 bases. The CDR3 consists of 14 residues. From germline, CDR1 is SGHNT and CDR2 YYREEE (reference sequence). Trimming at V came to 5 bases and at J to 8 bases, leaving 11 bases not matched to a gene. CDR3 loop: CASRREQGVSEAFF. The DNA of the CDR3 is TGTGCCAGCAGAAGGGAACAGGGGGTAAGCGAAGCTTTCTTT.

The chain is built from TRBV6-1 and TRBJ2-5, with D tentatively TRBD2 (7 bases). Trimming removed 7 bases from V and 11 bases from J, with 14 bases in between. The CDR3 is made up of 11 amino acids. Germline CDR1 reads MNHNS; CDR2 reads SASEGT. The DNA of the CDR3 is TGTGCCAGCATTAGGGGGGGTGAGCAGTACTTC. This translates into CASIRGGEQYF.

V usage is TRBV27 and J usage is TRBJ1-4; D is possibly TRBD1 (5 bases). The germline gives CDR1 MNHEY, CDR2 SMNVEV (reference sequence). This CDR3 contains 14 residues. Trimming pared 6 bases from V and 7 bases from J, leaving 15 bases between. The CDR3 sequence is CASSPQVAREKLFF. Here the CDR3 DNA reads TGTGCCAGCAGCCCACAGGTCGCGCGTGAAAAACTGTTTTTT.

This clone appeared a few times. This rearrangement joins TRBV6-1 to TRBJ2-7; possible D gene TRBD2, 7 bases. Trimming left V 7 bases short and J 7 bases short, with 11 bases between. The CDR3 runs to 11 residues. The germline gives CDR1 MNHNS, CDR2 SASEGT. CDR3: CASIRGGEQYF. The CDR3 DNA follows: TGTGCCAGCATTAGGGGGGGTGAGCAGTACTTC.

This clone turned up a few times. The chain uses TRBV28 and TRBJ1-3; D perhaps matches TRBD1 (5 bases). CDR3 size: 11 residues. Trimming removed 8 bases at V and 7 bases at J, with 9 bases between. From germline, CDR1 is MDHEN and CDR2 SYDVKM. The CDR3 nucleotides read TGTGCCAGCGCACGGGGGAACACCATATATTTT. Translating it yields CASARGNTIYF.

The V gene is TRBV18, the J gene TRBJ1-1, with 9 bases lining up with TRBD1. The V gene's germline CDR1 is KGHSH and CDR2 LQKENI. The CDR3 has 16 amino acids. V shed 3 bases and J 4 bases; nucleotides not matched to a gene: 9. CDR3 DNA: TGTGCCAGCTCACCCCGGGACAGGGTTGATGGCACTGAAGCTTTCTTT. Its protein is CASSPRDRVDGTEAFF. Using reference TRBV18 and TRBJ1-1 for the parts outside the CDR3, the full variable domain is NAGVMQNPRHLVRRRGQEARLRCSPMKGHSHVYWYRQLPEEGLKFMVYLQKENIIDESGMPKERFSAEFPKEGPSILRIQQVVRGDSAAYFCASSPRDRVDGTEAFFGQGTRLTVV.

V gene TRBV10-3 combines with J gene TRBJ1-1, with D perhaps matching TRBD1 (6 bases). Germline V gene data show CDR1 as ENHRY and CDR2 as SYGVKD. The CDR3 is 14 amino acids. V was cut by 8 bases and J by 1 base, with 14 bases left in between. CDR3 residues: CAIGGQSPNTEAFF. The CDR3 bases are TGTGCCATCGGTGGACAGAGTCCGAACACTGAAGCTTTCTTT.

The V call is TRBV30, the J call TRBJ2-7; 12 bases agree with TRBD2. CDR1 is GTSNPN, CDR2 SVGIG, per germline (reference sequence). The J segment lost 5 bases and the V segment lost 0 bases, leaving 14 bases of the junction unmatched. There are 18 residues in the CDR3. In DNA, the CDR3 is TGTGCCTGGAGTGTACGGGAGGGAACTAGCGGGAGGCCGAACGAGCAGTACTTC. It translates to CAWSVREGTSGRPNEQYF.

The chain links TRBV21-1 to TRBJ1-5; TRBD1 was called by the table and not checked on the DNA. TRBV21-1 is flagged as a pseudogene. This CDR3 region has 16 residues. CDR3 DNA sequence: TGTGCCAGCAGCAAAGGCGGGACAGGAGACAATCAGCCCCAGCATTTT. Its protein is CASSKGGTGDNQPQHF.

This clone has only a few counts. V and J are TRBV10-2 and TRBJ2-7, with 10 bases identical to TRBD2. V dropped 5 bases and J dropped 7; count of bases not matched to a gene: 14. The length of the CDR3 is 16 residues. Germline assignment: CDR1 WSHSY and CDR2 SAAADI. CDR3 loop: CASSIKTSGMVGEQYF. CDR3 nucleotides: TGCGCCAGCAGTATAAAAACTAGCGGGATGGTTGGGGAGCAGTACTTC.

The chain has TRBV5-4 and TRBJ1-2; 9 bases agree with TRBD1. The V segment lost 4 bases and the J segment 5 bases; nucleotides outside the gene matches: 12. Germline assignment: CDR1 SGHNT and CDR2 YYREEE (reference sequence). CDR3 length: 16 residues. The CDR3 DNA follows: TGTGCCAGCAGCCGCCCCGAGGACAGGGGTGAGTATGGCTACACCTTC. It encodes CASSRPEDRGEYGYTF.